Listed below are T cell receptor beta chains from one sample, sequenced in a study of T cells in Graves' hyperthyroidism and ophthalmopathy. TCRdb reprocessed the multiplex PCR reads via MiXCR and lists one record per CDR3 protein. The sample includes under 350,000 distinct CDR3 sequences, roughly a fifth of them seen just once. Sample: blood. Receptor source: a woman aged 45-65 years with Graves' hyperthyroidism. Each CDR3 is given with its conserved first and last residue. A D gene is named only where the DNA matches it firmly. For some rows the clone size is stated as once, few or many, or as a class when expanded; others skip it.

d_gene	abundance	v_gene	j_gene	CDR3nt	CDR3aa
TRBD2	-	TRBV20-1	TRBJ2-3	TGCAGTGCTAGAGATTCTAGCGGGAGGGCGGCAGATACGCAGTATTTT	CSARDSSGRAADTQYF
TRBD1	many	TRBV30	TRBJ1-2	TGTGCCTGGACTAGGACAGGGGGTTCAAAGCGTTTTAACTATGGCTACACCTTC	CAWTRTGGSKRFNYGYTF
TRBD2	once	TRBV10-3	TRBJ2-1	TGTGCCATCGCGGGACTAGCGGGGCCAAGCTCCTACAATGAGCAGTTCTTC	CAIAGLAGPSSYNEQFF
TRBD2	many	TRBV6-6	TRBJ2-1	TGTGCCAGCAGTTACAAGGCGGGAGGGCCCAATGAGCAGTTCTTC	CASSYKAGGPNEQFF
-	many	TRBV20-1	TRBJ2-7	TGCAGTACCGTTCCGGACGGAGCCTACGAGCAGTACTTC	CSTVPDGAYEQYF
TRBD2	-	TRBV19	TRBJ2-2	TGTGCCAGTAGCAGCGGGAGGGCCTTCACCGGGGAGCTGTTTTTT	CASSSGRAFTGELFF
-	many	TRBV2	TRBJ1-5	TGTGCCAGCAGTCCCTACCCGGCTGTGGGTCAGCCCCAGCATTTT	CASSPYPAVGQPQHF
-	many	TRBV2	TRBJ2-7	TGTGCCAGCAGTGATGTAGGGCAGGGGAACTACGAGCAGTACTTC	CASSDVGQGNYEQYF
TRBD2	-	TRBV27	TRBJ2-1	TGTGCCAGCAGTGGGGGGGGACTAGCGGGCCAAGGGGGGCTCTCCTACAATGAGCAGTTCTTC	CASSGGGLAGQGGLSYNEQFF
-	-	TRBV20-1	TRBJ1-1	TGCAGTGCTACTCCAGGGGCGAACACTGAAGCTTTCTTT	CSATPGANTEAFF
-	many	TRBV6-5	TRBJ2-5	TGTGCCAGCAGTTACTCAGGGTTGGAGACCCAGTACTTC	CASSYSGLETQYF
-	-	TRBV29-1	TRBJ2-7	TGCAGCGTTGAAAAAGGGGGCGAGCAGTACTTC	CSVEKGGEQYF
-	-	TRBV5-6	TRBJ1-3	TGTGCCAGCCTGCTTCAGAGCTCTGGAAACACCATATATTTT	CASLLQSSGNTIYF
-	many	TRBV3-1	TRBJ1-2	TGTGCCAGCAGCCTCAGCGACAGGTTCAACTATGGCTACACCTTC	CASSLSDRFNYGYTF
TRBD1	many	TRBV11-3	TRBJ2-5	TGTGCCAGCAGCTTAGGGGACAGGGAGGAGGAGACCCAGTACTTC	CASSLGDREEETQYF
TRBD1	many	TRBV5-1	TRBJ1-1	TGCGCCAGCAGAGCAGGGGGCGGGATGAACACTGAAGCTTTCTTT	CASRAGGGMNTEAFF
TRBD2	-	TRBV6-1	TRBJ2-3	TGTGCCAGCAGTGGTACCGGGACTAGCGGGGGGCGGGCGCAGTATTTT	CASSGTGTSGGRAQYF
TRBD2	-	TRBV10-2	TRBJ2-5	TGCGCCAGCCGCGGGGGAAGGGGAGAGACCCAGTACTTC	CASRGGRGETQYF
-	-	TRBV6-6	TRBJ2-1	TGTGCCAGCAGTTACTCACTGGGACTTTCCTACAATGAGCAGTTCTTC	CASSYSLGLSYNEQFF
-	-	TRBV4-1	TRBJ1-2	TGCGCCAGCAGCGAACGGGGAGACAGAAACTATGGCTACACCTTC	CASSERGDRNYGYTF
-	-	TRBV27	TRBJ1-2	TGTGCCAGCAGGGGCCAGGGAATCTATGGCTACACCTTC	CASRGQGIYGYTF
-	few	TRBV12-3/TRBV12-4	TRBJ2-5	TGTGCCAGCAGTTTAATGTCCACGGAGGAGACCCAGTACTTC	CASSLMSTEETQYF
-	-	TRBV27	TRBJ1-1	TGTGCCAGCAGTAATGGGGGAGTGAACACTGAAGCTTTCTTT	CASSNGGVNTEAFF
-	many	TRBV2	TRBJ2-7	TGTGCCAGCAGTGAAAATCGGGCTAGCCTCCTTACAGCCTACGAGCAGTACTTC	CASSENRASLLTAYEQYF
TRBD1	once	TRBV27	TRBJ1-2	TGTGCCAGCGGGGCAGGGGGCAACTATGGCTACACCTTC	CASGAGGNYGYTF
-	-	TRBV18	TRBJ2-7	TGTGCCAGCTCAGAGGGGATGGGCGAGCAGTACTTC	CASSEGMGEQYF
TRBD2	-	TRBV7-2	TRBJ2-5	TGTGCCAGCAGCTTAGACCGACCACTAGCGGACACGCAAGAGACCCAGTACTTC	CASSLDRPLADTQETQYF
-	many	TRBV28	TRBJ1-1	TGTGCCAGCAGTCACGCGGGTCGGAGCACTGAAGCTTTCTTT	CASSHAGRSTEAFF
-	-	TRBV6-6	TRBJ1-1	TGTGCCAGCAGTTACTCGTTCGGCACTGAAGCTTTCTTT	CASSYSFGTEAFF
-	few	TRBV30	TRBJ2-2	TGTGCCTGGAGTCTGTCCACCGGGGAGCTGTTTTTT	CAWSLSTGELFF
-	-	TRBV3-1	TRBJ2-5	TGTGCCAGCAGCCAAGTCCCCCAAGAGACCCAGTACTTC	CASSQVPQETQYF
TRBD2	many	TRBV20-1	TRBJ2-7	TGCAGTGCTAGAGGCAAGCGGGGATCCTACGAGCAGTACTTC	CSARGKRGSYEQYF
TRBD1	-	TRBV29-1	TRBJ1-1	TGCAGCGTTGCCGGGACAGCGAACACTGAAGCTTTCTTT	CSVAGTANTEAFF
-	many	TRBV28	TRBJ2-7	TGTGCCAGCAGTTTTCGGCGCTACGAGCAGTACTTC	CASSFRRYEQYF
-	-	TRBV15	TRBJ1-5	TGTGCCACCAGCAGAGTTGTGGGGGCTAGGAGCAATCAGCCCCAGCATTTT	CATSRVVGARSNQPQHF
-	-	TRBV6-1	TRBJ2-7	TGTGCCAGCACCTCCCGGGACACCGGAACCTACGAGCAGTACTTC	CASTSRDTGTYEQYF
-	many	TRBV7-3	TRBJ2-1	TGTGCCAGCAGCCCCCGACAGACCTACAATGAGCAGTTCTTC	CASSPRQTYNEQFF
-	many	TRBV7-9	TRBJ1-1	TGTGCCAGCAGCCTGAACGCCATGAACACTGAAGCTTTCTTT	CASSLNAMNTEAFF
-	many	TRBV28	TRBJ2-1	TGTGCCCTAGGGGGAGCAGGTTCCTACAATGAGCAGTTCTTC	CALGGAGSYNEQFF
TRBD2	many	TRBV20-1	TRBJ2-1	TGCAGTGCTCCTAGACTAGCGGGGGGCCACTACAATGAGCAGTTCTTC	CSAPRLAGGHYNEQFF
-	-	TRBV7-2	TRBJ1-5	TGTGCCAGCAGCCCGGATGGGCAGCCCAATCAGCCCCAGCATTTT	CASSPDGQPNQPQHF
-	many	TRBV12-3/TRBV12-4	TRBJ1-2	TGTGCCAGCAGTTTGAGGCAGGCCTTTGGCTACACCTTC	CASSLRQAFGYTF
-	many	TRBV3-1	TRBJ2-3	TGTGCCAGCAGCCCGTCCGGATTGACAGATACGCAGTATTTT	CASSPSGLTDTQYF
TRBD1	-	TRBV2	TRBJ2-7	TGTGCCAGCAGTCGGACAGGGTCATCCGAGCAGTACTTC	CASSRTGSSEQYF
-	few	TRBV7-9	TRBJ1-4	TGTGCCAGCAGCTTAGCGAATGAAAAACTGTTTTTT	CASSLANEKLFF
TRBD1	many	TRBV12-3/TRBV12-4	TRBJ2-1	TGTGCCAGCGGGGACAGGGTCGGCAATGAGCAGTTCTTC	CASGDRVGNEQFF
TRBD1	few	TRBV6-2/TRBV6-3	TRBJ1-2	TGTGCCAGCAGTTTCACAGGGGAGGGCTATGGCTACACCTTC	CASSFTGEGYGYTF
TRBD2	many	TRBV12-3/TRBV12-4	TRBJ2-2	TGTGCCAGCAGTTTCACGGGAGGGCGGGGGGAGCTGTTTTTT	CASSFTGGRGELFF